This is a list of T cell receptor beta chains from one sample in a study of blood T cell repertoires in COVID-19. Clones were sequenced by immunoSEQ multiplex PCR, and TCRdb holds only the in-frame ones, with some missing. The sample contains 97,000 or so clones, about 80% of which appear only once. The sample consisted of peripheral blood. The receptors were gathered from a human donor in a cohort sampled during active COVID-19. Both conserved end residues are part of each CDR3. The D gene is left open where the match is weak. Clone size is shown for a subset of rows, as once, few, many or a class of expanded clone.

d_call,v_call,clone_size,j_call,cdr3_aa,cdr3_nt
TRBD2,TRBV7-2,.,TRBJ2-7,CASSLVLAGGDEQYF,TGTGCCAGCAGCTTAGTTCTAGCGGGGGGGGACGAGCAGTACTTC
.,TRBV9,.,TRBJ2-3,CASSVGGGDGTDTQYF,TGTGCCAGCAGCGTAGGGGGCGGGGACGGCACAGATACGCAGTATTTT
.,TRBV5-1,.,TRBJ2-3,CASSSRDTRTDTQYF,TGCGCCAGCAGCTCCCGGGACACCCGCACAGATACGCAGTATTTT
.,TRBV9,.,TRBJ1-1,CASSVPVNTEAFF,TGTGCCAGCAGCGTACCAGTGAACACTGAAGCTTTCTTT
.,TRBV28,.,TRBJ2-3,CASSLPIRSDRYTDTQYF,TGTGCCAGCAGTTTACCCATCCGGTCAGACAGGTATACAGATACGCAGTATTTT
TRBD1,TRBV18,.,TRBJ1-4,CASSPASGTGLEKLFF,TGTGCCAGCTCACCCGCTTCCGGGACAGGGCTTGAAAAACTGTTTTTT
TRBD1,TRBV4-3,.,TRBJ2-3,CASSQADRGSGTQYF,TGCGCCAGCAGCCAAGCGGACAGGGGTTCAGGTACGCAGTATTTT
TRBD2,TRBV18,.,TRBJ2-1,CASSPPAGGYNEQFF,TGTGCCAGCTCACCACCGGCGGGGGGGTACAATGAGCAGTTCTTC
.,TRBV12-3/TRBV12-4,.,TRBJ1-4,CASSLSSEKLFF,TGTGCCAGCAGTTTATCCAGTGAAAAACTGTTTTTT
TRBD1,TRBV19,.,TRBJ1-1,CASNLDRGFTEAFF,TGTGCCAGTAACCTGGACAGGGGTTTCACTGAAGCTTTCTTT
TRBD2,TRBV11-2,.,TRBJ2-5,CASSSRLADLQETQYF,TGTGCCAGCAGCTCTCGACTAGCGGACCTCCAAGAGACCCAGTACTTC
.,TRBV3-1/TRBV3-2,.,TRBJ2-2,CASSQPGDTGELFF,TGTGCCAGCAGCCAGCCGGGTGACACCGGGGAGCTGTTTTTT
.,TRBV9,.,TRBJ1-1,CASSGAASNTEAFF,TGTGCCAGCAGCGGCGCTGCTTCCAACACTGAAGCTTTCTTT
.,TRBV28,few,TRBJ1-3,CASRQATGNTIYF,TGTGCCAGCCGACAGGCAACTGGAAACACCATATATTTT
TRBD2,TRBV18,few,TRBJ2-2,CASSRTSNDGELFF,TGTGCCAGCTCTCGGACTAGCAATGACGGGGAGCTGTTTTTT
TRBD2,TRBV2,.,TRBJ2-1,CASSELGLALYNEQFF,TGTGCCAGCAGTGAACTGGGACTAGCCCTCTACAATGAGCAGTTCTTC
.,TRBV12-3/TRBV12-4,.,TRBJ1-1,CASRRTANTEAFF,TGTGCCAGCAGGCGGACAGCCAACACTGAAGCTTTCTTT
.,TRBV21-1,few,TRBJ2-7,CASSKVFGDRAHEQYF,TGTGCCAGCAGCAAAGTTTTCGGGGACAGGGCCCACGAGCAGTACTTC
.,TRBV6-2/TRBV6-3,.,TRBJ2-5,CASSLGGAEETQYF,TGTGCCAGCAGTTTAGGGGGGGCCGAAGAGACCCAGTACTTC
.,TRBV25-1,.,TRBJ2-2,CASSESGGYGELFF,TGTGCCAGCAGTGAATCTGGGGGGTACGGGGAGCTGTTTTTT
.,TRBV5-4,.,TRBJ1-2,CASSKDMDGYTF,TGTGCCAGCAGCAAAGACATGGATGGCTACACCTTC
TRBD1,TRBV6-6,.,TRBJ1-1,CASRRGGDTEAFF,TGTGCCAGCAGAAGAGGGGGCGACACTGAAGCTTTCTTT
.,TRBV5-1,.,TRBJ2-7,CASSSGTYSYEQYF,TGCGCCAGCAGCTCGGGGACATACTCCTACGAGCAGTACTTC
.,TRBV29-1,.,TRBJ2-5,CSVARGQETQYF,TGCAGCGTTGCCAGGGGTCAAGAGACCCAGTACTTC
.,TRBV9,.,TRBJ2-3,CASSVDTFRGTDTQYF,TGTGCCAGCAGCGTAGATACCTTTAGAGGAACAGATACGCAGTATTTT
TRBD1,TRBV9,once,TRBJ1-2,CASTVGPGQLKNYGYTF,TGTGCCAGCACCGTAGGCCCGGGACAGTTAAAAAACTATGGCTACACCTTC
TRBD1,TRBV5-8,.,TRBJ1-1,CASSLNRGAEAFF,TGTGCCAGCAGCTTGAACAGGGGGGCTGAAGCTTTCTTT
.,TRBV18,.,TRBJ1-1,CASSPGPGGTEAFF,TGTGCCAGCTCACCAGGGCCGGGAGGCACTGAAGCTTTCTTT